A single sample is the source of the 28 T cell receptor beta chains below, sequenced in a study of T cell changes during pregnancy in multiple sclerosis. Produced via immunoSEQ multiplex PCR; TCRdb's table is partial and in-frame only. The table shows under 50,000 clones, with almost 95% occurring only once. Here the sequenced sample was CD8+ T cells from peripheral blood mononuclear cells, taken in the first trimester of pregnancy. Source of these receptors: a female donor with multiple sclerosis, enrolled in a pregnancy study.

The J gene is TRBJ2-1, the V gene TRBV15, with a tentative D call TRBD2 (6 bases). The CDR3 loop spans 13 amino acids. V was pared by 7 bases and J by 6 bases, with 13 bases between. Germline V gene lookup returns CDR1 LNHNV and CDR2 YYDKDF (reference sequence). The CDR3 region has the DNA TGTGCCACCACCGGAAGGGAGGCCAATGAGCAGTTCTTC. Protein sequence: CATTGREANEQFF.

V gene TRBV4-1 combines with J gene TRBJ1-2, with TRBD1 matching over 7 bases. CDR1 and CDR2 (germline): MGHRA, YSYEKL. There are 14 residues in the CDR3. With 5 bases clipped from V and 8 bases from J, the junction kept 11 bases outside the gene matches. The CDR3 spells CASSSSTGTGGYTF. DNA of the CDR3: TGCGCCAGCAGCTCCTCGACAGGGACGGGCGGCTACACCTTC.

In its sample, this clone was seen once. CDR3 protein: CASSLGQTLRNTIYF. CDR3 coding DNA: TGCGCCAGCAGCCTTGGACAGACTTTAAGGAACACCATATATTTT. The chain couples TRBV5-1 to TRBJ1-3, with D perhaps TRBD1 (6 bases). V shed 4 bases and J shed 7 bases, with 18 bases lying between them. The CDR3 is made up of 15 amino acids. Germline-derived CDR1 and CDR2 are SGHRS and YFSETQ. Combining the CDR3 with reference TRBV5-1 and TRBJ1-3 gives the whole variable domain KAGVTQTPRYLIKTRGQQVTLSCSPISGHRSVSWYQQTPGQGLQFLFEYFSETQRNKGNFPGRFSGRQFSNSRSEMNVSTLELGDSALYLCASSLGQTLRNTIYFGEGSWLTVV.

The rearrangement links TRBV6-5 to TRBJ2-7, with 9 nucleotides matching TRBD1. The CDR3 is 14 residues long. CDR1 is MNHEY and CDR2 is SVGAGI in the germline V gene. Germline trimming cut 2 bases from V and 3 bases from J; bases unmatched to any gene: 2. In DNA, the CDR3 is TGTGCCAGCAGTTACGGACAGGGGAACTACGAGCAGTACTTC. Translation: CASSYGQGNYEQYF.

This chain joins TRBV27 and TRBJ1-1; TRBD1 matches at 8 bases. The CDR3 has 19 residues. CDR1 is MNHEY and CDR2 is SMNVEV in the germline V gene (reference sequence). V dropped 2 bases and J dropped 3; count of bases not matched to a gene: 17. The CDR3 bases are TGTGCCAGCAGTTTAAGGCCCTATGCCAGGGGGCGAGAGGACACTGAAGCTTTCTTT. Translation gives CASSLRPYARGREDTEAFF.

The J gene is TRBJ1-4, the V gene TRBV4-3; perhaps TRBD1 as D (5 bases). From germline, CDR1 is LGHNA and CDR2 YSLEER. The CDR3 totals 15 residues. V lost 0 bases, J lost 8 bases, and 13 bases lay in between. The CDR3 reads CASSQDRGVREKLFF. The CDR3 coding sequence is TGCGCCAGCAGCCAAGATCGGGGGGTCCGCGAAAAACTGTTTTTT.

The CDR3 DNA reads as TGTGCCAGCAGTTCTGGGACAGATGGCAATCAGCCCCAGCATTTT. It codes for CASSSGTDGNQPQHF. This sequence joins TRBV27 and TRBJ1-5; 7 nucleotides agree with TRBD1. The V gene end was trimmed by 4 bases and the J gene end by 2 bases; junction bases not matched to a gene: 5. Germline V CDR1 and CDR2: MNHEY, SMNVEV (reference sequence). This CDR3 is built from 15 residues.

This chain joins TRBV28 and TRBJ2-1, with no clear D. The germline V and J ends were trimmed by 5 bases and 7 bases, with 12 bases remaining between them. The CDR3 length is 13 residues. The germline CDR1 and CDR2 sequences are MDHEN and SYDVKM. The CDR3 is CASSPSLRNEQFF. CDR3 DNA: TGTGCCAGCAGTCCCAGTTTAAGAAATGAGCAGTTCTTC.

The chain has TRBV5-1 and TRBJ2-1; 9 nucleotides agree with TRBD2. The CDR3 consists of 16 residues. The junction had 7 bases not matched to a gene; V was cut back by 0 bases and J by 6 bases. In germline, CDR1 is SGHRS, CDR2 YFSETQ. The CDR3 DNA is TGCGCCAGCAGCTTGGCCCTCGCGGGAGGGTCCAATGAGCAGTTCTTC. Its translation: CASSLALAGGSNEQFF.

The V gene is TRBV7-3, the J gene TRBJ2-2; TRBD1 agrees at 7 bases. The ends lost 5 bases at V and 0 bases at J; junction bases unmatched: 3. This CDR3 contains 15 residues. Germline CDR1 is SGHTA and CDR2 is FQGTGA. DNA of the CDR3: TGTGCCAGCAGCCGACAGGGAACGAACACCGGGGAGCTGTTTTTT. Amino acids: CASSRQGTNTGELFF.

The V call is TRBV10-3, the J call TRBJ2-3; D is unresolved. CDR1 and CDR2 from the germline V gene are ENHRY and SYGVKD. This CDR3 is 13 amino acids long. Trimming took off 8 bases at V and 0 bases at J, with 9 bases between the two ends. The CDR3 protein is CAILSSSTDTQYF. The CDR3 DNA reads as TGTGCCATCTTGAGCTCGAGCACAGATACGCAGTATTTT.

The rearrangement links TRBV4-1 to TRBJ2-3; 9 bases map to TRBD1. The CDR3 totals 16 residues. Germline CDR1 and CDR2: MGHRA and YSYEKL. V lost 4 bases and J lost 0; bases outside the gene matches: 5. The CDR3 here is CASSRLGQGSTDTQYF. The CDR3 bases are TGCGCCAGCAGCCGACTCGGACAGGGGAGCACAGATACGCAGTATTTT.

The J gene is TRBJ2-5, the V gene TRBV14; possible D gene TRBD1, 5 bases. The V gene lost 3 bases and the J gene lost 3 bases, with 14 bases spanning the gap. The CDR3 totals 15 residues. CDR1 is SGHDN and CDR2 is FVKESK in the germline V gene. The CDR3 sequence is CASSHLRQTEETQYF. CDR3 coding DNA: TGTGCCAGCAGCCATCTCCGACAGACTGAAGAGACCCAGTACTTC.

CDR3 protein: CASSQDLGQGADTQYF. The CDR3 DNA reads as TGCGCCAGCAGCCAAGATCTAGGGCAGGGGGCAGATACGCAGTATTTT. The gene calls are TRBV4-3 and TRBJ2-3, with 7 bases lining up with TRBD1. Germline V CDR1 and CDR2: LGHNA, YSLEER. The CDR3 is made up of 16 amino acids. Trimming at V came to 0 bases and at J to 4 bases, leaving 7 bases not matched to a gene.

The chain combines TRBV27 with TRBJ1-5, with 7 bases matching TRBD1. From germline, CDR1 is MNHEY and CDR2 SMNVEV (reference sequence). With 5 bases clipped from V and 3 bases from J, the junction kept 10 bases outside the gene matches. This CDR3 contains 16 residues. CDR3 amino acids: CASSLGTAGNNQPQHF. The CDR3 nucleotides read TGTGCCAGCAGTCTCGGGACAGCAGGTAACAATCAGCCCCAGCATTTT.

In its sample, this clone was seen a few times. The chain joins TRBV30 to TRBJ1-5, with TRBD1 matching over 8 bases. This CDR3 spans 14 amino acids. V gave up 2 bases and J gave up 6 bases; unmatched junction bases: 6. Germline V gene sequence: CDR1 GTSNPN, CDR2 SVGIG (reference sequence). The CDR3 is CAWSPRQGIQPQHF. CDR3 in DNA: TGTGCCTGGAGTCCTAGACAGGGGATTCAGCCCCAGCATTTT. Complete variable domain (other parts from reference TRBV30 and TRBJ1-5): SQTIHQWPATLVQPVGSPLSLECTVEGTSNPNLYWYRQAAGRGLQLLFYSVGIGQISSEVPQNLSASRPQDRQFILSSKKLLLSDSGFYLCAWSPRQGIQPQHFGDGTRLSIL.

This chain connects TRBV29-1 to TRBJ2-1; 7 bases match TRBD2. Trimming removed 3 bases from V and 8 bases from J; junction bases left unmatched: 13. This CDR3 region has 15 residues. Per germline, CDR1 SQVTM and CDR2 ANQGSEA. CDR3 nucleotides: TGCAGCGTTGAGGAGGGAGGGGACCAATACGATGAGCAGTTCTTC. Amino acids: CSVEEGGDQYDEQFF.

V gene TRBV27 combines with J gene TRBJ2-1; 8 bases are a match to TRBD2. Looked up from germline, CDR1 is MNHEY and CDR2 is SMNVEV (reference sequence). J gave up 4 bases and V 6 bases, and 8 bases lay outside the gene matches. The CDR3 is made up of 15 amino acids. The CDR3 DNA is TGTGCCAGCAGGCCGGCGGGAGGCAGGTACAATGAGCAGTTCTTC. Translating it yields CASRPAGGRYNEQFF.

The CDR3 region is CASSAQQGGTEAFF. The CDR3 nucleotides are TGTGCCAGCAGTGCTCAACAGGGAGGGACTGAAGCTTTCTTT. The V call is TRBV25-1, the J call TRBJ1-1; TRBD1 is a possible D gene (6 bases). The V and J ends lost 4 bases and 5 bases respectively, with 14 bases between them. The germline gives CDR1 MGHDK, CDR2 SYGVNS. CDR3 size: 14 residues.

This chain joins TRBV7-2 and TRBJ2-7; 8 bases align to TRBD1. Trimming took 5 bases from V and 3 from J; bases not matched to a gene: 12. Germline V lookup: CDR1 SGHTA, CDR2 FQGNSA. The CDR3 covers 16 residues. CDR3 bases: TGTGCCAGCAGCGCTAACCACAGGGGGGCATTCTACGAGCAGTACTTC. Translated: CASSANHRGAFYEQYF.

This chain links TRBV4-1 with TRBJ1-1; D is unresolved. The CDR3 is 16 residues long. The V end was cut by 0 bases, the J end by 2 bases, with 13 bases between. Per germline, CDR1 MGHRA and CDR2 YSYEKL. CDR3 sequence (DNA): TGCGCCAGCAGCCAAGAGTGGTCGCTACCCAACACTGAAGCTTTCTTT. This gives the protein CASSQEWSLPNTEAFF.

The chain carries TRBV28 and TRBJ2-1; tentatively, D is TRBD2 (5 bases). The CDR3 has 16 amino acids. Per the germline V gene, CDR1 is MDHEN and CDR2 is SYDVKM. The V gene lost 3 bases and the J gene lost 2 bases, with 14 bases spanning the gap. The CDR3 region is CASSFGSGSTYNEQFF. CDR3 sequence (DNA): TGTGCCAGCAGTTTTGGCAGCGGAAGTACCTACAATGAGCAGTTCTTC. Full variable domain (remainder filled in from reference TRBV28 and TRBJ2-1): DVKVTQSSRYLVKRTGEKVFLECVQDMDHENMFWYRQDPGLGLRLIYFSYDVKMKEKGDIPEGYSVSREKKERFSLILESASTNQTSMYLCASSFGSGSTYNEQFFGPGTRLTVL.

The V gene is TRBV7-3, the J gene TRBJ2-3; D ambiguous. CDR1 is SGHTA, CDR2 FQGTGA, per germline. The CDR3 has 14 residues. The V and J ends lost 5 bases and 3 bases respectively, with 12 bases between them. The CDR3 nucleotides read TGTGCCAGCAGCCCCTTTGAGTTAACAGATACGCAGTATTTT. This gives the protein CASSPFELTDTQYF.

In its sample, this clone was seen once. The V gene is TRBV4-1, the J gene TRBJ1-2; 7 bases agree with TRBD1. There are 15 residues in the CDR3. V lost 7 bases and J lost 0; bases outside the gene matches: 8. The germline V gene has CDR1 MGHRA and CDR2 YSYEKL. The CDR3 sequence: CASNRQGESNYGYTF. CDR3 nucleotides: TGCGCCAGCAACAGACAGGGAGAATCTAACTATGGCTACACCTTC.

V is TRBV14 and J is TRBJ2-7; D unclear. V was shortened by 4 bases and J by 6 bases, with 13 bases between the two germline ends. The germline V gene has CDR1 SGHDN and CDR2 FVKESK. The CDR3 covers 13 residues. The CDR3 spells CASSPALLVEQYF. The CDR3 DNA sequence: TGTGCCAGCAGCCCAGCGCTACTGGTCGAGCAGTACTTC.

The rearrangement joins TRBV4-1 to TRBJ2-7; D ambiguous. V gave up 0 bases and J gave up 2 bases, with 14 bases separating them. This CDR3 is built from 16 residues. The germline V gene encodes CDR1 MGHRA and CDR2 YSYEKL. The CDR3 spells CASSQEYPAGTYEQYF. The DNA for the CDR3 is TGCGCCAGCAGCCAAGAATACCCCGCAGGAACCTACGAGCAGTACTTC.

The chain employs TRBV11-2 and TRBJ1-1, with unresolved D. V was trimmed by 2 bases and J by 7 bases, leaving 5 bases between them. The CDR3 has 11 residues. Looked up from germline, CDR1 is SGHAT and CDR2 is FQNNGV. For the CDR3, the DNA is TGTGCCAGCAGCTTATCGGTTGAAGCTTTCTTT. It is translated as CASSLSVEAFF.

The table lists this clone with a count of one. The chain carries TRBV7-3 and TRBJ2-5; TRBD2 matches 10 bases. The end of the DNA aligns better with TRBJ2-7, so the J call may be wrong. The germline gives CDR1 SGHTA, CDR2 FQGTGA. The CDR3 contains 15 residues. The CDR3 nucleotides read TGTGCCAGCAGCTTTCTAGCGGGGGATGCCTACGAGCAGTACTTC. Translation gives CASSFLAGDAYEQYF.